This T cell receptor (beta chain) was found in a study of blood T cells in healthy people across ages. The second PCR ran roughly 7 to 11 cycles with a sample-barcoded 5' primer and J-beta primers. TCRdb itself ran the 5' RACE reads through MiXCR, one entry per CDR3 protein. The profile shows roughly 1.5 million distinct CDR3 sequences, 35% to 45% of them singletons. The CDR3 has 14 residues. V was pared by 8 bases and J by 2 bases, with 5 bases of the junction left unmatched. Germline CDR1 is MNHEY and CDR2 is SVGAGI. The specimen sequenced was blood. The TCR was taken from a woman younger than 35 in good health. The V gene is TRBV6-5, the J gene TRBJ2-3; the match to TRBD1 covers 9 bases. CDR3 sequence: CASWDRAATDTQYF. CDR3 in DNA: TGTGCCAGCTGGGACAGGGCAGCCACAGATACGCAGTATTTT.